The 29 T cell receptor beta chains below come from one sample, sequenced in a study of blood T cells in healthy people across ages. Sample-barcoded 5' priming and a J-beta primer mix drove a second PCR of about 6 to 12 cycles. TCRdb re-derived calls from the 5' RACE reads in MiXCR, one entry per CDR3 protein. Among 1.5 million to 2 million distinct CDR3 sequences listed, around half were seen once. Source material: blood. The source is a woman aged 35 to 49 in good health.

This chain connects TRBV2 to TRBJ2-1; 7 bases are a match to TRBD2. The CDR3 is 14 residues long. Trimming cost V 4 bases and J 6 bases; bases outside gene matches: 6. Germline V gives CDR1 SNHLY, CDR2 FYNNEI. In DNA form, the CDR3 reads TGTGCCAGCAGTGCAGGGAGGGGCGGCAATGAGCAGTTCTTC. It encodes CASSAGRGGNEQFF. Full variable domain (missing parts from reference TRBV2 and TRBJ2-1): EPEVTQTPSHQVTQMGQEVILRCVPISNHLYFYWYRQILGQKVEFLVSFYNNEISEKSEIFDDQFSVERPDGSNFTLKIRSTKLEDSAMYFCASSAGRGGNEQFFGPGTRLTVL.

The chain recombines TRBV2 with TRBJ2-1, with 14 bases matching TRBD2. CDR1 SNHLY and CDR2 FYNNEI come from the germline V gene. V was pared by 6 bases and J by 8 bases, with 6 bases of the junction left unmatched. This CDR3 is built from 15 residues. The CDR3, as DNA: TGTGCCAGCAGAGCGACTAGCGGGGGGGTTTATGAGCAGTTCTTC. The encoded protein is CASRATSGGVYEQFF.

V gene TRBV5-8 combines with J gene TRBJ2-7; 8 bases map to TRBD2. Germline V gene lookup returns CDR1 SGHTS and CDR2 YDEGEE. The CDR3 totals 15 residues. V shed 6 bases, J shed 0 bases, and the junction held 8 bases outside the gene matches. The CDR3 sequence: CASILPGGSSYEQYF. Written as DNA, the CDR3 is TGTGCCAGCATCCTACCGGGAGGGAGCTCCTACGAGCAGTACTTC.

The chain's CDR3 is CASSAASGGLQNIQYF. Here the CDR3 DNA reads TGCGCCAGCAGCGCCGCTAGCGGGGGGCTCCAAAACATTCAGTACTTC. The chain employs TRBV5-1 and TRBJ2-4; 11 bases map to TRBD2. The CDR3 loop spans 16 amino acids. V lost 4 bases and J lost 5; bases outside the gene matches: 8. From germline, CDR1 is SGHRS and CDR2 YFSETQ.

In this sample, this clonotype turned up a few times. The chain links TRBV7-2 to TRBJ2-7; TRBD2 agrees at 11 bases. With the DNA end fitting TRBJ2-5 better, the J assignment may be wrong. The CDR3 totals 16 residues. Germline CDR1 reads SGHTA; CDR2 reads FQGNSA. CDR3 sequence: CASSRNSGGAGETQYF. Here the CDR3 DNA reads TGTGCCAGCAGCCGCAATAGCGGGGGGGCCGGTGAGACCCAGTACTTC.

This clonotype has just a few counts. The DNA for the CDR3 is TGCAGTGCTAGAGATCGGACAGGGGGGCCCGATACGCAGTATTTT. Protein product: CSARDRTGGPDTQYF. This sequence joins TRBV20-1 and TRBJ2-3; TRBD1 matches at 10 bases. Per germline, CDR1 DFQATT and CDR2 SNEGSKA (reference sequence). After removal of 0 bases from V and 6 bases from J, the junction contained 6 bases not matched to a gene. The CDR3 length is 15 residues.

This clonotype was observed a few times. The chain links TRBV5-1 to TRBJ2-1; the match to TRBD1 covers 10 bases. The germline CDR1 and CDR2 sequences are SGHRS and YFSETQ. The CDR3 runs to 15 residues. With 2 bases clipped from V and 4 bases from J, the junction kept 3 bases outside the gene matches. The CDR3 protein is CASSLGQGEYNEQFF. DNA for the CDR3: TGCGCCAGCAGCTTAGGACAGGGGGAATACAATGAGCAGTTCTTC. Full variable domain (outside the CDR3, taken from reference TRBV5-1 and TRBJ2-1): KAGVTQTPRYLIKTRGQQVTLSCSPISGHRSVSWYQQTPGQGLQFLFEYFSETQRNKGNFPGRFSGRQFSNSRSEMNVSTLELGDSALYLCASSLGQGEYNEQFFGPGTRLTVL.

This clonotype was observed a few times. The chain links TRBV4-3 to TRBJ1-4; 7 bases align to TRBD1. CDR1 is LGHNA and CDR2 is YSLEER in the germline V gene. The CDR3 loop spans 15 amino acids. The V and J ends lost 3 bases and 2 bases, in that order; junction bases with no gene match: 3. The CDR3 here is CASSQTGQTNEKLFF. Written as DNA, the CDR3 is TGCGCCAGCAGCCAGACGGGACAGACTAATGAAAAACTGTTTTTT.

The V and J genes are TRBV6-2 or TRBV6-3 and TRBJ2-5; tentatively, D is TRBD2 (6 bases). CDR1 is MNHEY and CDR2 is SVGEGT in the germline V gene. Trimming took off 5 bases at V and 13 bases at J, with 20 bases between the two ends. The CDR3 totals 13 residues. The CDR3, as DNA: TGTGCCAGCAGTCCCCCGTTGGTTAGCGGTATGTACTTC. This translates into CASSPPLVSGMYF.

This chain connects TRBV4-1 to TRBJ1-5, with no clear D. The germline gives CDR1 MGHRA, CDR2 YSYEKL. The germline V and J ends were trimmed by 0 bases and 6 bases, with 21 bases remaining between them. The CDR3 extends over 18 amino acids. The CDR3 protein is CASSQEETGRLRSQPQHF. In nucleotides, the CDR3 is TGCGCCAGCAGCCAAGAAGAAACCGGGAGGTTACGGAGTCAGCCCCAGCATTTT.

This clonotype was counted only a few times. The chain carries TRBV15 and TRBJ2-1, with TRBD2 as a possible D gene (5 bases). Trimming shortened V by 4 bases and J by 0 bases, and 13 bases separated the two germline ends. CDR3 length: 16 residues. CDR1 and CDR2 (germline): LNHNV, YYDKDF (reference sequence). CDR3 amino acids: CATSTTDLSSYNEQFF. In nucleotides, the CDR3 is TGTGCCACCAGCACCACGGACTTAAGCTCCTACAATGAGCAGTTCTTC.

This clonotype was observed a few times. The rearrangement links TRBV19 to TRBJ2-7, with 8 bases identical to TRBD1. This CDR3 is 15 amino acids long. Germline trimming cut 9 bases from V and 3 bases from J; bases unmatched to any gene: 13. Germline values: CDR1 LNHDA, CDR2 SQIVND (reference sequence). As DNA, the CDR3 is TGTGCCAGAATCCAACCGGGACAGGATATCTACGAGCAGTACTTC. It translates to CARIQPGQDIYEQYF. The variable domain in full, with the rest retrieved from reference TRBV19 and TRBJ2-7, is DGGITQSPKYLFRKEGQNVTLSCEQNLNHDAMYWYRQDPGQGLRLIYYSQIVNDFQKGDIAEGYSVSREKKESFPLTVTSAQKNPTAFYLCARIQPGQDIYEQYFGPGTRLTVT.

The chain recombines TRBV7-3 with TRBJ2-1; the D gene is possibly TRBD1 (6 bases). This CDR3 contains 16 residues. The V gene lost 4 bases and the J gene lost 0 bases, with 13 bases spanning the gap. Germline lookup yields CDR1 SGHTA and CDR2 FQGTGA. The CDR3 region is CASSYEGGISYNEQFF. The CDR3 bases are TGTGCCAGCAGCTACGAAGGGGGTATCTCCTACAATGAGCAGTTCTTC.

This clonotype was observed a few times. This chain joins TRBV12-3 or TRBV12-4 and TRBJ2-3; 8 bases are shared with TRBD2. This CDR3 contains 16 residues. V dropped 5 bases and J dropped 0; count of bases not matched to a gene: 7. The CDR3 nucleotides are TGTGCCAGCAGTCCCTCGGGGGGGAGTAGCACAGATACGCAGTATTTT. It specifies CASSPSGGSSTDTQYF.

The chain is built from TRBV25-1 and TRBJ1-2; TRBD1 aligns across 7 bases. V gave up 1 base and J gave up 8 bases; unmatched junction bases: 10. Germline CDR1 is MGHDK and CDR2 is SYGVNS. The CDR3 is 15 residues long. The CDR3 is CASSESVRQGLGYTF. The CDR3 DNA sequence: TGTGCCAGCAGTGAATCTGTACGACAGGGTCTCGGCTACACCTTC.

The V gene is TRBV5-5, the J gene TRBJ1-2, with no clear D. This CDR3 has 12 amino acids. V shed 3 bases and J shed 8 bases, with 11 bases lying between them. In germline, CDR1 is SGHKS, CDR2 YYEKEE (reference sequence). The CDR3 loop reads CASSSAHIGYTF. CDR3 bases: TGTGCCAGCAGCTCGGCGCATATCGGCTACACCTTC.

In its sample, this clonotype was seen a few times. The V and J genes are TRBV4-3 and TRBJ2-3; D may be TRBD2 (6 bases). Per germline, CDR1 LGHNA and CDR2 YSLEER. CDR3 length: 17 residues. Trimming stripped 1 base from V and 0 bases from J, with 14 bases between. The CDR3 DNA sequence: TGCGCCAGCAGCCAAGTACGTCTAGCGTTTAGCACAGATACGCAGTATTTT. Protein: CASSQVRLAFSTDTQYF.

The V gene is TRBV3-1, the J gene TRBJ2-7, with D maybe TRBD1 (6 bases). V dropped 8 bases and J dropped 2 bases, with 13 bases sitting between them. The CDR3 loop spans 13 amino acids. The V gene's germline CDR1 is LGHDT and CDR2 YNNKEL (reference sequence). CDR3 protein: CASDTEGAYEQYF. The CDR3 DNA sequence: TGTGCCAGCGATACAGAGGGGGCCTACGAGCAGTACTTC.

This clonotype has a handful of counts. The CDR3 DNA is TGTGCCAGTCGAGATCCTACGGGCACGCTCCGCAATGAGCAGTTCTTC. Protein: CASRDPTGTLRNEQFF. The V gene is TRBV6-2 or TRBV6-3, the J gene TRBJ2-1; D gene uncertain. Germline assignment: CDR1 MNHEY and CDR2 SVGEGT. The germline V and J ends were trimmed by 9 bases and 6 bases, with 24 bases remaining between them. The CDR3 contains 16 residues.

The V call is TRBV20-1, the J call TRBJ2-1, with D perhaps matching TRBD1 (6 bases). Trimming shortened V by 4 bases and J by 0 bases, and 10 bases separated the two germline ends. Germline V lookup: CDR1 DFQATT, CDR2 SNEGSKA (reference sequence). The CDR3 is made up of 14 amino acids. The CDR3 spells CSAMDSYSYNEQFF. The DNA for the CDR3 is TGCAGTGCTATGGACAGTTACTCCTACAATGAGCAGTTCTTC.

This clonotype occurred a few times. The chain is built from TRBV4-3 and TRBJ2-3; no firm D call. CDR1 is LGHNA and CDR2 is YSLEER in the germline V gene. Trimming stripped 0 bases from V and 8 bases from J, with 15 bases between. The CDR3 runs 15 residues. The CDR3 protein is CASSQDPNTQVTQYF. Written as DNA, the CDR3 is TGCGCCAGCAGCCAAGACCCAAACACACAAGTTACGCAGTATTTT.

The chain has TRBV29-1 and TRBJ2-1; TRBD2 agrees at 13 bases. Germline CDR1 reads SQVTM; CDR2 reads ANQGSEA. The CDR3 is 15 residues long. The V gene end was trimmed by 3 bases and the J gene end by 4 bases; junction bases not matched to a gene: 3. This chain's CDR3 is CSVDTSGGAYNEQFF. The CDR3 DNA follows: TGCAGCGTTGATACTAGCGGGGGGGCATACAATGAGCAGTTCTTC.

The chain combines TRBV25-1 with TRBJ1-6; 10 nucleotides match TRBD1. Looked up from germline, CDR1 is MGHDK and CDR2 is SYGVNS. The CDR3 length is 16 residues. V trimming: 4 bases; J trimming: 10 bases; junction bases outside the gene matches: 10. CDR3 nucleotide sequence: TGTGCCAGCAGTGGACAGGGGGCCCTTAGGGGGTCACCCCTCCACTTT. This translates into CASSGQGALRGSPLHF.

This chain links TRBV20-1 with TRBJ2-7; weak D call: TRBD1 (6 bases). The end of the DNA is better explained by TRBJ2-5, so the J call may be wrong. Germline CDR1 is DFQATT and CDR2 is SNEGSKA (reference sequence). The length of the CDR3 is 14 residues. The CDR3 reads CSAHTQGVKGTQYF. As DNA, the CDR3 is TGCAGTGCGCATACACAGGGTGTCAAAGGGACCCAGTACTTC.

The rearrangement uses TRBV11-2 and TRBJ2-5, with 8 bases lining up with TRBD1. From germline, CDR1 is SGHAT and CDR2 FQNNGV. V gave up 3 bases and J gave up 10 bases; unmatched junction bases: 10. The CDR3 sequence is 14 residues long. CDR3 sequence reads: CASSFGQGPRDQYF. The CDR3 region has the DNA TGTGCCAGCAGCTTCGGACAGGGACCTAGGGACCAGTACTTC.

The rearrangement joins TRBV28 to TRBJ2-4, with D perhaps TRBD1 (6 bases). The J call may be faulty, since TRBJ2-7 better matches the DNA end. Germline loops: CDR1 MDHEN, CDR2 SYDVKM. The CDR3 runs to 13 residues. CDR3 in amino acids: CASSITGLDEQYF. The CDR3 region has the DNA TGTGCCAGCAGTATAACAGGGTTAGACGAGCAGTACTTC.

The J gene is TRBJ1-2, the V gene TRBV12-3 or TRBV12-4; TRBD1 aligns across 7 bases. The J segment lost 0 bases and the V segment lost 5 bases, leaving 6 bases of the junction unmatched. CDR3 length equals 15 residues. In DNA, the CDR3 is TGTGCCAGCAGTACGTCCGGGACAGCTAACTATGGCTACACCTTC. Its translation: CASSTSGTANYGYTF.

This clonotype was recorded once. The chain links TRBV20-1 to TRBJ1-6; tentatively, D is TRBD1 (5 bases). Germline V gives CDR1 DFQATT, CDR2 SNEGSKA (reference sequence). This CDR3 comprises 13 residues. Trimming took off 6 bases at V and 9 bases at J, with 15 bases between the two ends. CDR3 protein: CSALGPNISPLHF. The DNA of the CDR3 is TGCAGTGCCCTGGGACCGAATATTTCACCCCTCCACTTT.

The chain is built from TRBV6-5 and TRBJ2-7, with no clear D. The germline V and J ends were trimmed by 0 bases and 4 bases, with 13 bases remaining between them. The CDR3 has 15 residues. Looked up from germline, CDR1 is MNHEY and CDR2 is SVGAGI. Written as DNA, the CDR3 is TGTGCCAGCAGTTACTCGAGTCAGACCTTGTACGAGCAGTACTTC. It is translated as CASSYSSQTLYEQYF.